This T cell receptor (beta chain) stems from a study of CD8+CD57+ T cells in acquired aplastic anemia (dated by TCRdb to 2016 to 2018). With respect to the entire study: DNA extracted from sorted CD4+ and CD8+ cells had a mean of roughly 3.3 ug, with a range of 0.2 to 27.4 ug. A CD8+CD57+ expansion meant a frequency higher than the mean frequency seen in healthy subjects. The paper's findings and limits, for the study overall: Between patients and healthy controls, no significant difference in CD8+ Simpson's diversity was found (P=0.060). Around 30 CD8+ CDR3 sequences were found in both patients and controls but appeared to be highly expressed in patients and within the immunodominant clones of the patients.

The patients picked for sequencing were ones in whom flow cytometry had shown an expansion of CD8+CD57+ cells. Every patient had severe acquired aplastic anemia, diagnosed using the International Study of Aplastic Anemia and Agranulocytosis and Camitta criteria. No therapy had been received by the patients at the time of blood sampling. In this study, sorted CD4+ and CD8+ T cells from the blood of healthy subjects and of severe aplastic anemia patients had their TCR repertoires deep-sequenced. Patients were enrolled in the USA under clinicaltrials.gov protocols 00001620, 01623167, 00001397, 00071045, 00081523 and 00961064. Ficoll-Paque density gradient centrifugation was used to isolate peripheral blood mononuclear cells. CD4+ and CD8+ T cells were sorted by FACS or magnetic beads before DNA extraction. Genomic DNA was used as template for profiling of TCR beta VDJ combinations and CDR3 sequences. An Illumina HiSeq 2000 was used for TCR repertoire sequencing. As for the authors' bioinformatics: Repertoire assessment relied on Simpson's diversity index, CDR3 size and DJ length profiles, and TRBV/TRBJ rearrangement plots. Whichever DNA sequence was most abundant in the deep sequencing data was defined as the immunodominant clone. CDR3 amino acid sequences were checked for sharing between subjects and were compared against published repertoires and the VDJdb database. TCRdb handled the public reads itself, with Q25 trimming in fastp and clone calling in MiXCR, and kept productive beta chains. All rows with the same CDR3 protein become a single entry with the most common DNA and genes. The V and J calls were determined by TCRdb, not by the authors. Here the sample has roughly 500,000 distinct CDR3 sequences; 25% to 40% occur a single time. Together, the top ten hold roughly 0.89% of the sample.

The CDR3 starts with the cysteine, ends with the phenylalanine, and has 13 residues. This entry keeps only the CDR3 DNA: 39 bases, framed from base 1. The V end loses 3 bases and the J end loses 6 bases, and a stretch of 13 bases separates them. Based on the germline V gene, the CDR1 and CDR2 sequences are SGHRS and YFSETQ. This clonotype was counted ten times or more. The antigen this receptor binds is unknown. Within one base of it there is no much larger clone, and no base qualities were kept. The sample consisted of sorted CD4+, CD8+, or CD8+CD57+ T cells (not recorded which) from PBMCs. This receptor was taken from a human donor with aplastic anemia. Recombination connected TRBV5-1 to TRBJ2-7, with TRBD1 perhaps the D gene, on 7 matching bases. The DNA reads TGCGCCAGCAGCTCCCAGGGGGGAGGCGAGCAGTACTTC. It translates as CASSSQGGGEQYF.